These 2 T cell receptor beta chains were sequenced from one sample in a study of blood T cells in healthy people across ages. PCR was performed a second time for about 6 to 12 cycles using a sample-barcoded 5' primer and a J-beta primer mix. TCRdb re-called the 5' RACE reads with MiXCR, one entry per CDR3 protein. Of roughly 1.5 million distinct CDR3 sequences listed, 35% to 45% are singletons. The sequencing input was blood. The source of these receptors is a woman younger than 30 in good health.

V and J are TRBV11-3 and TRBJ2-3; 7 nucleotides align to TRBD1. This CDR3 has 14 residues. After removal of 3 bases from V and 12 bases from J, the junction contained 12 bases not matched to a gene. From germline, CDR1 is SGHNT and CDR2 YENEEA. This CDR3 reads CASSFSAATGIQYF. The CDR3 bases are TGTGCCAGCAGCTTTAGTGCCGCGACAGGGATCCAGTATTTT.

The V and J genes are TRBV7-9 and TRBJ1-4; D uncertain. The CDR3 length is 15 residues. Trimming left V 6 bases short and J 0 bases short, with 11 bases between. The V gene's germline CDR1 is SEHNR and CDR2 FQNEAQ (reference sequence). The CDR3 nucleotides are TGTGCCAGCAGGCCTAACATTGCAACTAATGAAAAACTGTTTTTT. Amino acid sequence: CASRPNIATNEKLFF.